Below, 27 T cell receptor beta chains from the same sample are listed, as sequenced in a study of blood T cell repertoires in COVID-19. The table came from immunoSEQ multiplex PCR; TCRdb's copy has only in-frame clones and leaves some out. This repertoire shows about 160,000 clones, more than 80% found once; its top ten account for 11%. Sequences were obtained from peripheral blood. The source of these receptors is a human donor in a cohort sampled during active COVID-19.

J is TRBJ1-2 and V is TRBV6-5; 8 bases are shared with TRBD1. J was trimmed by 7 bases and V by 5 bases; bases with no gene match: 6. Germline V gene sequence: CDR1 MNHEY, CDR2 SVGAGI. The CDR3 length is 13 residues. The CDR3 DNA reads TGTGCCAGCAGTCGGACAGGGCGAGGTGGCTACACCTTC. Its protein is CASSRTGRGGYTF.

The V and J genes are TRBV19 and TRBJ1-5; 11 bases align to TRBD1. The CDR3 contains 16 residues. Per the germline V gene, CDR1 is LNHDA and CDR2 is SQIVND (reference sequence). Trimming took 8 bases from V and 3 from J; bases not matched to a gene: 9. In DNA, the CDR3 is TGTGCCAGTGGGTGGACAGGGGGCAGGATCAATCAGCCCCAGCATTTT. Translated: CASGWTGGRINQPQHF. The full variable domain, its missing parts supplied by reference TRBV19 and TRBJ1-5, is DGGITQSPKYLFRKEGQNVTLSCEQNLNHDAMYWYRQDPGQGLRLIYYSQIVNDFQKGDIAEGYSVSREKKESFPLTVTSAQKNPTAFYLCASGWTGGRINQPQHFGDGTRLSIL.

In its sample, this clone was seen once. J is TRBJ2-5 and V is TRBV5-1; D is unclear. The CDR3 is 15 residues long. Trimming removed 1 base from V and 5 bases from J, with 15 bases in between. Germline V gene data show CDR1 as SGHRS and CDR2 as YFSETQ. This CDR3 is CASSLSYDNGETQYF. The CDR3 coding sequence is TGCGCCAGCAGCTTGTCGTACGATAACGGGGAGACCCAGTACTTC.

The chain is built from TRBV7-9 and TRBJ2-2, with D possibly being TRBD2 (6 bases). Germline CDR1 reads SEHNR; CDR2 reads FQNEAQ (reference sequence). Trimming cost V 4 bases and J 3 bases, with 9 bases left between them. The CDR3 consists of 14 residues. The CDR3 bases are TGTGCCAGCAGCTGGGACTCACACACCGGGGAGCTGTTTTTT. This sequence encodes CASSWDSHTGELFF.

CDR3 coding DNA: TGTGCCAGCAGGTTGGCGCCAGGCAGAGCTTTCTTT. This sequence encodes CASRLAPGRAFF. J is TRBJ1-1 and V is TRBV28; no reliable D call. CDR3 size: 12 residues. Looked up from germline, CDR1 is MDHEN and CDR2 is SYDVKM. The V end lost 6 bases, the J end lost 10 bases, and 15 bases lay between the germline ends.

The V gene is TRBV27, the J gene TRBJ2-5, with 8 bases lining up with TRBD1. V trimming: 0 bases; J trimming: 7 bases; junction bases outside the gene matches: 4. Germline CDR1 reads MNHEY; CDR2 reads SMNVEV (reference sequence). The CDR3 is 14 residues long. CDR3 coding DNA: TGTGCCAGCAGTTTATCCAGCGGACAGGGGACCCAGTACTTC. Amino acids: CASSLSSGQGTQYF.

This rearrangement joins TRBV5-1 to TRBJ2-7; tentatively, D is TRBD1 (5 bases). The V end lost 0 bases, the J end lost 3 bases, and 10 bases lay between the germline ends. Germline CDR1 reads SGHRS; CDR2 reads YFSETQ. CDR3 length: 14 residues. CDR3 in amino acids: CASSLVSGYYEQYF. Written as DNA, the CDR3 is TGCGCCAGCAGCTTGGTGTCAGGGTACTACGAGCAGTACTTC.

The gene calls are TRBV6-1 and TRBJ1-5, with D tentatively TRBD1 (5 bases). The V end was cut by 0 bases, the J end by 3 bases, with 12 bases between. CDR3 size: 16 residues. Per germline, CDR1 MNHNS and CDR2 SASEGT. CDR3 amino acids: CASSEALRQLNQPQHF. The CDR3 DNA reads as TGTGCCAGCAGTGAAGCGCTTCGACAGCTCAATCAGCCCCAGCATTTT.

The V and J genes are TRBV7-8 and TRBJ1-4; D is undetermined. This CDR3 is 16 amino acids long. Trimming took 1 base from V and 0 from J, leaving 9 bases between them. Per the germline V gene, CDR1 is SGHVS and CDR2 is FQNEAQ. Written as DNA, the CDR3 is TGTGCCAGCAGCTTAGGAACAGCTGCAACTAATGAAAAACTGTTTTTT. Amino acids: CASSLGTAATNEKLFF.

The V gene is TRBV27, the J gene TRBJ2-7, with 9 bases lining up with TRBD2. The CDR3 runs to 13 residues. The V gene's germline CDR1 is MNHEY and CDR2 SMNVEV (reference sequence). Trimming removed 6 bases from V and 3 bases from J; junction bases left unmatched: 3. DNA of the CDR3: TGTGCCAGCAGGCGGCGGGAGGGCTACGAGCAGTACTTC. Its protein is CASRRREGYEQYF.

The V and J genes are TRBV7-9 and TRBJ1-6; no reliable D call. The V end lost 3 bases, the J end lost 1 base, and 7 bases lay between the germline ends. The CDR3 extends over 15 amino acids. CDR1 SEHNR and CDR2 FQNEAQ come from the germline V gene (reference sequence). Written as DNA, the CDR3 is TGTGCCAGCAGCTTCCAGGATTCCTATAATTCACCCCTCCACTTT. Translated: CASSFQDSYNSPLHF. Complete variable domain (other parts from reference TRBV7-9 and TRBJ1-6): DTGVSQNPRHKITKRGQNVTFRCDPISEHNRLYWYRQTLGQGPEFLTYFQNEAQLEKSRLLSDRFSAERPKGSFSTLEIQRTEQGDSAMYLCASSFQDSYNSPLHFGNGTRLTVT.

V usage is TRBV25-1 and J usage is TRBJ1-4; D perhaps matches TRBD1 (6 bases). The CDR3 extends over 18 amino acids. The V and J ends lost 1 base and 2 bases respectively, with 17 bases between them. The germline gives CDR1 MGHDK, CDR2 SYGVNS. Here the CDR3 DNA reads TGTGCCAGCAGTGAATTGTTTAGGGGGGGCAGGACTAATGAAAAACTGTTTTTT. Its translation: CASSELFRGGRTNEKLFF.

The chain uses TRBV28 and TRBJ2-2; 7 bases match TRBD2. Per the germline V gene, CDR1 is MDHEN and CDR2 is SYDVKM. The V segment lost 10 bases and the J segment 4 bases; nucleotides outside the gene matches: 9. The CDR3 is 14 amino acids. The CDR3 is CATSSGGGTGELFF. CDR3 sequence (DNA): TGTGCCACGTCATCGGGGGGAGGCACCGGGGAGCTGTTTTTT.

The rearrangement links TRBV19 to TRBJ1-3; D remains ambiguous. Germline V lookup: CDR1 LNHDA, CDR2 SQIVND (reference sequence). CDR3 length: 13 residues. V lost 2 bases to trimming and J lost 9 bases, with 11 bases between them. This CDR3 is CASSITPSGTIYF. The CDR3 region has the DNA TGTGCCAGTAGTATAACACCTTCGGGCACCATATATTTT.

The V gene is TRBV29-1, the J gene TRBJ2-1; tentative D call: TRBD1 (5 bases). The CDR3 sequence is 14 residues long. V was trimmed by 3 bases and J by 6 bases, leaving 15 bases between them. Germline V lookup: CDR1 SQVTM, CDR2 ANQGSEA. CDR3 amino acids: CSVDAGKIGNEQFF. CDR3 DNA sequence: TGCAGCGTTGACGCAGGGAAAATTGGCAATGAGCAGTTCTTC.

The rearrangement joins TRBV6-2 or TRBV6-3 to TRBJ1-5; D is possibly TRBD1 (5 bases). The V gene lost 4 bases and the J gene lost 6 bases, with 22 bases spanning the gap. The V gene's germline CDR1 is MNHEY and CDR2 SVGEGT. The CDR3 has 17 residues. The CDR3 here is CASSSYSQVMSVQPQHF. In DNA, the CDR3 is TGTGCCAGCAGTTCCTACTCACAGGTAATGTCGGTTCAGCCCCAGCATTTT.

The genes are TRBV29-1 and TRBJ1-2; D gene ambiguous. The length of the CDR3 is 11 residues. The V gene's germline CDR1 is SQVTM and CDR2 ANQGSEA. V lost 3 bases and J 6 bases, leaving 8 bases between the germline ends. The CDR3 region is CSVDRGDGYTF. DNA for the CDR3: TGCAGCGTTGATCGAGGAGATGGCTACACCTTC.

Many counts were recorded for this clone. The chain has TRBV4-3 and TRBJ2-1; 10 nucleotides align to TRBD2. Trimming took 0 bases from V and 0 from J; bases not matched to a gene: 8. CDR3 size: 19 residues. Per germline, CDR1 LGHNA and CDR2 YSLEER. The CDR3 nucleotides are TGCGCCAGCAGCCAAGATAGGGAACTAGCGGGGAGCTCCTACAATGAGCAGTTCTTC. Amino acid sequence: CASSQDRELAGSSYNEQFF.

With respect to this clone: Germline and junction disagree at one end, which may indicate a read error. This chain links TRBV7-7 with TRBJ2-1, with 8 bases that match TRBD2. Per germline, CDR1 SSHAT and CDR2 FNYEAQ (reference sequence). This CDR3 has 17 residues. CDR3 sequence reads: CASSLGTPGGHYNEQFF. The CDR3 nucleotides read TGTGCTAGCAGCTTAGGAACTCCGGGGGGGCACTACAATGAGCAGTTCTTC.

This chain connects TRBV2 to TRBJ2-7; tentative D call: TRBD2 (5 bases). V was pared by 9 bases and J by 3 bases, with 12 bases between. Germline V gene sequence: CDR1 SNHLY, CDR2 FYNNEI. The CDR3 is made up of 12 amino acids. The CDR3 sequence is CASGGPDYEQYF. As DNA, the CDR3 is TGTGCCAGTGGCGGGCCGGACTACGAGCAGTACTTC.

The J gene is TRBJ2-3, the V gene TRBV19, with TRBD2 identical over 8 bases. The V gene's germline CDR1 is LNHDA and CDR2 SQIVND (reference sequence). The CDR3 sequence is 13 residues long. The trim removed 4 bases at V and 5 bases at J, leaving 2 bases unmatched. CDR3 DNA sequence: TGTGCCAGTAGTAAGCGGGGGTTAGATACGCAGTATTTT. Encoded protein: CASSKRGLDTQYF.

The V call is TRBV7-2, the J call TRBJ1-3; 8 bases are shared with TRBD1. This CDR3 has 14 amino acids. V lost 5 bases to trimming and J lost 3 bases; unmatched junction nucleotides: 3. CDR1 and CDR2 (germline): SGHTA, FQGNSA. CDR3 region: CASSTDRVGNTIYF. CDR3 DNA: TGTGCCAGCAGCACGGACAGGGTTGGAAACACCATATATTTT.

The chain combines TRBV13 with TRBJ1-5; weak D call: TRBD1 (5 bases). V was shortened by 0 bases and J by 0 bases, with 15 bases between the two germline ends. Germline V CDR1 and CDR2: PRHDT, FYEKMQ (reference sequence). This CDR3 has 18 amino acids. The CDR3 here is CASSLGPLNRRSNQPQHF. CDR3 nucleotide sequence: TGTGCCAGCAGCTTAGGCCCGTTAAACAGGCGTAGCAATCAGCCCCAGCATTTT. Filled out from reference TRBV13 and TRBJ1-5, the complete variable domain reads AAGVIQSPRHLIKEKRETATLKCYPIPRHDTVYWYQQGPGQDPQFLISFYEKMQSDKGSIPDRFSAQQFSDYHSELNMSSLELGDSALYFCASSLGPLNRRSNQPQHFGDGTRLSIL.

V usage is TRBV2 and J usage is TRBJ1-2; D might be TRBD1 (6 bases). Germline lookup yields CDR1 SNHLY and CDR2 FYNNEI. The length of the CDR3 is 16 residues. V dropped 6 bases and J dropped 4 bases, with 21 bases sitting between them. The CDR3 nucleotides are TGTGCCAGCAGAGAGTCAGGACAGAATTCGCCCTATGGCTACACCTTC. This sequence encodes CASRESGQNSPYGYTF.

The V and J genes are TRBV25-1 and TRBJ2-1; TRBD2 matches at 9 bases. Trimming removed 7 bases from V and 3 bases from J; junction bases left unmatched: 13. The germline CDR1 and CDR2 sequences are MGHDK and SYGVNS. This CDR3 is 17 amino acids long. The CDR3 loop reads CASTGLAGTSIYNEQFF. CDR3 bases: TGTGCCAGCACTGGGCTAGCGGGGACCTCAATCTACAATGAGCAGTTCTTC.

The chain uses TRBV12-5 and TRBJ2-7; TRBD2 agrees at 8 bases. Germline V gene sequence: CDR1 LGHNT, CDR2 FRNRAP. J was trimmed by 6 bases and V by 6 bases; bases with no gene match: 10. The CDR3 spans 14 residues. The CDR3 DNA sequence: TGTGCTAGTGGATCAACGGGAGGGCGGCGCGAGCAGTACTTC. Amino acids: CASGSTGGRREQYF.

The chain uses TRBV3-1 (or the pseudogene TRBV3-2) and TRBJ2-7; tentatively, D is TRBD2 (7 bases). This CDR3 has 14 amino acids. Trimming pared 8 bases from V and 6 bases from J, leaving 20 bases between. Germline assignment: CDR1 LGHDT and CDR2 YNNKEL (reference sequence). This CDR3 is CASGVGGLEGEQYF. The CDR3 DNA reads TGTGCCAGCGGCGTCGGGGGGCTCGAGGGCGAGCAGTACTTC.